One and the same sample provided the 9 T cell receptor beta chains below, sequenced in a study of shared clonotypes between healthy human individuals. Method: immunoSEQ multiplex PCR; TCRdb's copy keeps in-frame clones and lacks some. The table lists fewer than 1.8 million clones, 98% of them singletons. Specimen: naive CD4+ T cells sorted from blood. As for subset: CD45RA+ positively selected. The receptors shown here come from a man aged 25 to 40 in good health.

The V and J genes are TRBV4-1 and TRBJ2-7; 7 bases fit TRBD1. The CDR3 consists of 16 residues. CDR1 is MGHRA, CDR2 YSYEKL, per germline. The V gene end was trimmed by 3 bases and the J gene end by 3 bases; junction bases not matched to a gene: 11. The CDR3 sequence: CASSQGTLRDSYEQYF. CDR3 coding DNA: TGCGCCAGCAGCCAGGGGACCCTCCGGGACAGCTACGAGCAGTACTTC.

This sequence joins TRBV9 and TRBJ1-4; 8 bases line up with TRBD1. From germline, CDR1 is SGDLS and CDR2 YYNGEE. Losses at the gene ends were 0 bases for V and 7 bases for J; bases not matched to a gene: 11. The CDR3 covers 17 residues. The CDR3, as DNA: TGTGCCAGCAGCGTAGGGGCAGGGGGCGACGTCGGTGAAAAACTGTTTTTT. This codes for CASSVGAGGDVGEKLFF.

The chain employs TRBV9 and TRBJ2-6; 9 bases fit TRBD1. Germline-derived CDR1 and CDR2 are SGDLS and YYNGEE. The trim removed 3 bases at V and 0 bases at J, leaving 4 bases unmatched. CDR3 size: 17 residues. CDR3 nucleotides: TGTGCCAGCAGCGAGGGACAGGGTCACTCTGGGGCCAACGTCCTGACTTTC. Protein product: CASSEGQGHSGANVLTF.

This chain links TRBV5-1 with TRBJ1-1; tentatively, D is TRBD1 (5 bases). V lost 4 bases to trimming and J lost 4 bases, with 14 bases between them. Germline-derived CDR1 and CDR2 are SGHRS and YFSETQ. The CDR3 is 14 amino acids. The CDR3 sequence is CASSVKSRGTEAFF. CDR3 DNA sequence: TGCGCCAGCAGCGTAAAGTCTAGGGGCACTGAAGCTTTCTTT. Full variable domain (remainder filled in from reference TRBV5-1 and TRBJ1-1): KAGVTQTPRYLIKTRGQQVTLSCSPISGHRSVSWYQQTPGQGLQFLFEYFSETQRNKGNFPGRFSGRQFSNSRSEMNVSTLELGDSALYLCASSVKSRGTEAFFGQGTRLTVV.

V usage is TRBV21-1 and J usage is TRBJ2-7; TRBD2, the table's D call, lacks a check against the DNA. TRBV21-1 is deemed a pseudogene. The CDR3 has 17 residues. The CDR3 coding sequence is TGTGCCAGCAGCCAAGGTGAGGGGCTAGCGCCGACCTACGAGCAGTACTTC. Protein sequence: CASSQGEGLAPTYEQYF.

CDR3 nucleotide sequence: TGTGCCAGCAGTGTCCTAGCGGTAGCTAGCACAGATACGCAGTATTTT. As protein: CASSVLAVASTDTQYF. The chain couples TRBV11-2 to TRBJ2-3, with 7 bases fitting TRBD2. The germline gives CDR1 SGHAT, CDR2 FQNNGV. This CDR3 comprises 16 residues. J was trimmed by 0 bases and V by 6 bases; bases with no gene match: 9.

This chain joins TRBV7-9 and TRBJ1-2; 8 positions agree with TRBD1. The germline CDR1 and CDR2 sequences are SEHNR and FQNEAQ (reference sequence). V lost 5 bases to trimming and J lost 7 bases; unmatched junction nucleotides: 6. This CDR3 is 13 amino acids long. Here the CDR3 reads CASSDRQGFGYTF. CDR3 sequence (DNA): TGTGCCAGCAGCGATCGACAGGGGTTTGGCTACACCTTC.

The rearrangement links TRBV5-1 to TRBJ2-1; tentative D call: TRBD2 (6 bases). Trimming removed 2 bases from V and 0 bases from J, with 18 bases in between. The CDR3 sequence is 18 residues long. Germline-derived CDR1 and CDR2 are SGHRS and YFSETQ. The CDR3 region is CASSFPSRAGSSYNEQFF. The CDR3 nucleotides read TGCGCCAGCAGCTTCCCCAGCCGGGCGGGAAGCTCCTACAATGAGCAGTTCTTC. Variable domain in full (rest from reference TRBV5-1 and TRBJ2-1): KAGVTQTPRYLIKTRGQQVTLSCSPISGHRSVSWYQQTPGQGLQFLFEYFSETQRNKGNFPGRFSGRQFSNSRSEMNVSTLELGDSALYLCASSFPSRAGSSYNEQFFGPGTRLTVL.

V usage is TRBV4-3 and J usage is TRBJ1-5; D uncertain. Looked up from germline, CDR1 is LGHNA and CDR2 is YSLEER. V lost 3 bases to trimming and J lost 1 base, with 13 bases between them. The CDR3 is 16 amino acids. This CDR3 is CASSQSPYGSNQPQHF. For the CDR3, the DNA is TGCGCCAGCAGCCAGTCCCCCTACGGAAGCAATCAGCCCCAGCATTTT.